The T cell receptor (beta chain) described here comes from a study of blood T cell repertoires in COVID-19. Study-level information: The United States, Italy and Spain were the sources of the acute and convalescent COVID-19 samples. From T cells, B-cell-depleted T cells, or PBMCs came the material, which was cDNA or gDNA.

Original data processing: Reference gene primers were amplified, and this amplification served to estimate nucleated cell counts. Repertoires were generated with immunoSEQ multiplex PCR, while TCRdb's copy carries only in-frame clones and drops some. From that table come the V and J calls and clone size; the DNA was used to work out D and trimming. The data contain 63,000 or so clones, around 89% of them singletons. This CDR3 is 17 amino acids long. Trimming at V came to 3 bases and at J to 5 bases, leaving 5 bases not matched to a gene. The germline V gene encodes CDR1 KGHDR and CDR2 SFDVKD. The sample taken for sequencing was peripheral blood. V and J are TRBV24-1 and TRBJ2-1, with TRBD2 matching over 14 bases. This TCR derives from a human donor in a cohort sampled during active COVID-19. CDR3 DNA: TGTGCCACCAGTGATACGGGGACTAGCGGGAGACACAATGAGCAGTTCTTC. Residues: CATSDTGTSGRHNEQFF.